The 5 T cell receptor beta chains presented below share a single source sample, sequenced in a study of blood T cell repertoires in COVID-19. This table comes from immunoSEQ multiplex PCR, and its TCRdb copy is limited to in-frame clones, with some not included. Found here are around 250,000 clones, 82% of them singletons; the top ten hold 3.4%. The sample consisted of peripheral blood. These receptors were obtained from a woman in her late teens or twenties with acute or convalescent COVID-19.

V gene TRBV6-2 or TRBV6-3 combines with J gene TRBJ2-2; 9 bases are shared with TRBD1. This CDR3 has 16 residues. The junction had 8 bases not matched to a gene; V was cut back by 4 bases and J by 5 bases. Germline lookup yields CDR1 MNHEY and CDR2 SVGEGT. As DNA, the CDR3 is TGTGCCAGCAGTTCCTACAGGGGGCTTTATACCGGGGAGCTGTTTTTT. Amino acids: CASSSYRGLYTGELFF.

The CDR3 DNA is TGTGCCAGCAGCTTAGGACTTACTAGCGGGAGTACAGAGACCCAGTACTTC. This gives the protein CASSLGLTSGSTETQYF. The chain carries TRBV7-2 and TRBJ2-5; the match to TRBD2 covers 11 bases. Trimming at V came to 1 base and at J to 4 bases, leaving 8 bases not matched to a gene. This CDR3 is 17 amino acids long. Germline CDR1 and CDR2: SGHTA and FQGNSA.

This sequence joins TRBV7-2 and TRBJ2-3, with 9 bases that match TRBD2. This CDR3 is built from 17 residues. Per the germline V gene, CDR1 is SGHTA and CDR2 is FQGNSA. The V gene end was trimmed by 2 bases and the J gene end by 2 bases; junction bases not matched to a gene: 8. As DNA, the CDR3 is TGTGCCAGCAGCTTACCCGCTAGCGGGGTACCCACAGATACGCAGTATTTT. Amino acid sequence: CASSLPASGVPTDTQYF.

The V call is TRBV15, the J call TRBJ1-4, with 7 bases lining up with TRBD1. Trimming at V came to 1 base and at J to 5 bases, leaving 4 bases not matched to a gene. Germline CDR1 LNHNV, CDR2 YYDKDF (reference sequence). This CDR3 contains 15 residues. The DNA of the CDR3 is TGTGCCACCAGCAGAGCCGGGACAGCCAATGAAAAACTGTTTTTT. Protein sequence: CATSRAGTANEKLFF.

The chain couples TRBV6-2 or TRBV6-3 to TRBJ2-7; tentatively, D is TRBD2 (5 bases). The CDR3 spans 17 residues. Germline values: CDR1 MNHEY, CDR2 SVGEGT. Trimming took off 0 bases at V and 1 base at J, with 16 bases between the two ends. CDR3 in DNA: TGTGCCAGCAGTTACTCCGGGTCGGGGAAATTTTCCTACGAGCAGTACTTC. Protein product: CASSYSGSGKFSYEQYF.